The source of this TCR beta chain is a study of T cells in women clearing cervical HPV infection (dated by TCRdb to the late 2010s). Regarding the research as a whole: The cases were 25 to 30 women with histologically confirmed HPV16-related CIN3 or worse, and 2 of those women had invasive cancers. Five blinded duplicates per group were added as quality controls, giving around 60 samples: 50 or so participants and ten or so replicates. Because only a few women had HLA typing data, the possibility that HLA type acted as a confounder could not be ruled out. For cases, the median interval between lesion detection and blood sampling was about 140 days, with an interquartile range of roughly 85 to 220 days. The 20 to 30 controls were women who cleared a single incident HPV16 infection within 12 months without developing precancer or cancer. In the parent cohort, around 9,800 women aged 18 or older were enrolled in Guanacaste, Costa Rica, during about 1993 to 1994 and then followed for less than 8 years. Case blood was taken at the visit when the lesion was first identified, whereas control blood was taken when infection was no longer detected. A median age of almost 35 years was observed in cases versus approximately 40 in controls, and no significant differences in baseline characteristics were found. Cases were matched to controls by age within five years and by the year the sample was collected. Nested within Costa Rica's Guanacaste HPV Natural History Study, an exploratory proof-of-principle case-control study compared TCR repertoires across cervical HPV16 outcomes. Findings and caveats that apply to the study as a whole: The cross-sectional design could not show whether the associations came before the infection or were a result of it, and neither effector/memory subsets nor HPV-specific T cells were isolated. Cases had lower TRBV6-7 relative abundance than controls (approximately 0.1% versus 0.16%; Bonferroni P = 0.0008). By combining richness with V gene abundances, random forest classifiers separated cases from controls with an estimated AUC of about 0.86. Across sequencing depths, CIN3+ cases showed significantly higher TCR repertoire richness than controls, but evenness did not differ between the groups. T-cell numbers per sample were unknown, so richness differences could reflect varying T-cell content rather than repertoire biology.

Points on this clone: The antigen it recognizes is unknown. Coverage ceases 3 residues before the CDR3 finishes, and the germline J gene fills in the end.

Every participant had a single incident cervical HPV16 infection, and prevalent HPV16 infections were excluded. Cervical HPV DNA was detected with MY09/MY11 PCR, and genotyping was done by dot-blot hybridization. Fifteen mL of heparinized blood were centrifuged, and the buffy coat was split into aliquots, frozen at -30 degrees C, and then kept at -80 degrees C. QIAGEN kits were used to extract genomic DNA from buffy coat specimens. The germline V gene gives CDR1 as MNHNS and CDR2 as SASEGT. Including cysteine and phenylalanine, the CDR3 has 13 amino acids. Sequencing covers 30 bases of the CDR3, shown here with the frame starting at base 1. TCR beta CDR3 regions were amplified by multiplex PCR from an average of approximately 1,200 ng genomic DNA per sample using the immunoSEQ assay. To correct primer bias, the assay used a complete synthetic TCR repertoire to set an amplification baseline. The amplicons were sequenced on the Illumina platform. From the authors' description of their analysis: Error correction of the sequences involved clustering with frequency ratios plus a modified nearest-neighbor algorithm, after which the sequences were analyzed in the immunoSEQ Analyzer using IMGT gene definitions. At each rarefaction depth, TCR richness and evenness were averaged over 20 rarefaction repeats, and samples with fewer sequences than the depth were excluded. Wilcoxon rank sum tests with FDR correction were used to compare V, D and J gene relative abundances between the groups. In the blinded duplicates, the intraclass correlation was just under 97% for TCR richness and averaged 76.4% across fewer than 80 gene segments. In TCRdb, the immuneACCESS table is reduced to in-frame sequences with V and J assigned. These tables do not hold every clone; where another copy was compared, an unresolved V gene accounts for under half, and the others remain unexplained. That table supplies the V and J calls and clone size; D and trimming were determined from the DNA. This sample's clone table shows approximately 35,000 clones. The ten biggest clones cover about 1.7% of the sample.

This TCR was recovered from a woman aged 18 to 75 with a cervical HPV16 infection that either progressed to CIN3+ or cleared (not recorded which). The V and J genes are TRBV6-1 and TRBJ1-2; matching of 5 bases hints at TRBD1 as the D gene. Sequencing was performed on blood buffy coat. The covered CDR3 bases are TGTGCCAGCAGTGATAAGGGGCCGTACGAC. Translated, it gives CASSDKGPYD. The whole CDR3 region reads CASSDKGPYDYTF.